The clone carrying this T cell receptor (beta chain) was counted a few times. Its antigen is as yet unknown. This entry comes from a study of T cells in Graves' hyperthyroidism and ophthalmopathy. Study observations and caveats: A model using 13 V-J features told ophthalmopathy apart from stable hyperthyroidism.

The CDR3 regions of TCR beta were amplified from RNA transcripts. TCR CDR3 underwent first-round RT-PCR with the HTBI primer set. TCRdb analysed the multiplex PCR reads with MiXCR anew, one entry per CDR3 protein. This sample has fewer than 250,000 distinct CDR3 sequences, with 15% to 20% found just once. The CDR3 consists of 16 residues. Between the trimmed V and J ends, which lost 0 bases and 0 bases, there was a span of 9 bases. Per germline, CDR1 SGDLS and CDR2 YYNGEE. Graves' hyperthyroidism was deemed stable given no ophthalmopathy progression within 18 months. Clinicians diagnosed patients from clinical symptoms, serum thyroxine and TRAb, thyroid ultrasound and orbital computed tomography.

This TCR derives from a man over 45 with Graves' hyperthyroidism. The chain joins TRBV9 to TRBJ1-4; D gene unclear. What was sequenced was blood. Here the CDR3 reads CASSVGLAATNEKLFF. The CDR3 nucleotides read TGTGCCAGCAGCGTAGGATTGGCAGCAACTAATGAAAAACTGTTTTTT.